The clone carrying this TCR beta chain was seen at least ten times. Amplification yielded TCR beta CDR3 regions, with RNA transcripts as the source. Researchers ran a first-round RT-PCR on the TCR CDR3 using the HTBI primer set. MiXCR, run by TCRdb on the multiplex PCR reads, gives a single entry per CDR3 protein. This sample yields about 520,000 distinct CDR3 sequences, of which around 21% are seen a single time; around 27% belongs to the top ten. These data come from a study of T cells in Graves' hyperthyroidism and ophthalmopathy. The germline V gene has CDR1 SEHNR and CDR2 FQNEAQ (reference sequence). Germline trimming cut 3 bases from V and 5 bases from J; bases unmatched to any gene: 3. The CDR3 loop spans 13 amino acids. Stable hyperthyroidism: no ophthalmopathy progression over 18 months of follow-up. Newly diagnosed hyperthyroidism, duration under 2 months, in patients aged 18 to 65. It was 10 ml of fresh peripheral blood that supplied the PBMCs.

V usage is TRBV7-9 and J usage is TRBJ2-7; the match to TRBD1 covers 8 bases. This TCR derives from a man aged 18 to 35 with Graves' hyperthyroidism. Input material: blood. Written as DNA, the CDR3 is TGTGCCAGCAGCTTCATGGACAGGGACGAGCAGTACTTC. Encoded protein: CASSFMDRDEQYF.